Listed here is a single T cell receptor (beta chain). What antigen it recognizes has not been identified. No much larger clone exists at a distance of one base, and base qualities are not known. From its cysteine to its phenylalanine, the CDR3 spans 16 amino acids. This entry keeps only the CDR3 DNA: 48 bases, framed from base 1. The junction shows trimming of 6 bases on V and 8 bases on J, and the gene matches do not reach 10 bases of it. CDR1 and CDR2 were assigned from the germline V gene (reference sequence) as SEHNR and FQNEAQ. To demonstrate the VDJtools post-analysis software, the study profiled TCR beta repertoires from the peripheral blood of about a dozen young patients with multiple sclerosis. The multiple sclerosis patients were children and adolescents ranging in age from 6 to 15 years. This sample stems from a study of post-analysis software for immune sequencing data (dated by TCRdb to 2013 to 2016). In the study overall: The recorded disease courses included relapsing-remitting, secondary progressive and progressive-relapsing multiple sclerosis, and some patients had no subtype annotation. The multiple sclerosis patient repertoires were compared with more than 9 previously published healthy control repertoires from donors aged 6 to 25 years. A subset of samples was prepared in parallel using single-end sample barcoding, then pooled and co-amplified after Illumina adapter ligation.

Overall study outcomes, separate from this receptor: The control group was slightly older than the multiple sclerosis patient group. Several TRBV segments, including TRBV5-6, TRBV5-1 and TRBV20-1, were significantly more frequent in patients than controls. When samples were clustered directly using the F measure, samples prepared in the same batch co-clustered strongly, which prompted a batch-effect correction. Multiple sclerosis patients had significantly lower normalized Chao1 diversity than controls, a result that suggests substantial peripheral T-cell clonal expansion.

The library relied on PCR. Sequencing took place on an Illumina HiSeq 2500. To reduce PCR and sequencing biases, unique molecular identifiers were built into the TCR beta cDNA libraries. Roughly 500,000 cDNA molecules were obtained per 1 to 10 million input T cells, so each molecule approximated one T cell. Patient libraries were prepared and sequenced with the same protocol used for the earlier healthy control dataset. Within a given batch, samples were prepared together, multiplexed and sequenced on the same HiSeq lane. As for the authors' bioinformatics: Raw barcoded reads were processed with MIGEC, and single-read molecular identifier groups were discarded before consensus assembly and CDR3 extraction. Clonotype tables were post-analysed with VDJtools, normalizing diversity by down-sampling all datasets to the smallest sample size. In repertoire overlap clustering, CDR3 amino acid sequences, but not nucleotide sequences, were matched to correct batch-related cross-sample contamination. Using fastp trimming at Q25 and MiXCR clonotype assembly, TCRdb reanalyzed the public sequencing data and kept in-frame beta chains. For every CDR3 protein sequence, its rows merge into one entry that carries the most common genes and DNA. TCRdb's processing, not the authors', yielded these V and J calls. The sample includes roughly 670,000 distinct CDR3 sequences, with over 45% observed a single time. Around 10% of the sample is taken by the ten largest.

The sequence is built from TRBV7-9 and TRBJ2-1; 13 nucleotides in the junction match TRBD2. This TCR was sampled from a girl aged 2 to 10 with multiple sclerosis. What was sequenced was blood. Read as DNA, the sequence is TGTGCCAGCAGACTTCCGACTAGCGGGAGGTTCGATGAGCAGTTCTTC. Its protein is CASRLPTSGRFDEQFF.